A single sample gave rise to the 29 T cell receptor beta chains below, sequenced in a study of somatic mutations in cytotoxic T cells in rheumatoid arthritis. Some clones are missing from TCRdb's copy, which holds only in-frame ones; the method was immunoSEQ multiplex PCR. The sample yields under 11,000 clones, roughly 80% seen once. The sequenced sample was CD8+ T cells sorted from blood. The origin of the receptors is a man aged 50 to 60 in good health.

The CDR3 loop reads CASSYVEDRVGGYTF. The CDR3 DNA is TGTGCCAGCAGTTACGTTGAGGACAGGGTGGGTGGCTACACCTTC. The chain combines TRBV6-6 with TRBJ1-2; the match to TRBD1 covers 8 bases. CDR3 length: 15 amino acids. Germline V gene sequence: CDR1 MNHNY, CDR2 SVGAGI (reference sequence). V gave up 2 bases and J gave up 7 bases; unmatched junction bases: 9.

J is TRBJ2-3 and V is TRBV28, with 9 bases identical to TRBD2. J gave up 4 bases and V 5 bases, and 7 bases lay outside the gene matches. This CDR3 has 15 amino acids. Germline V gene data show CDR1 as MDHEN and CDR2 as SYDVKM. The CDR3 here is CASSTAGGGPDTQYF. CDR3 in DNA: TGTGCCAGCAGTACGGCGGGAGGGGGCCCAGATACGCAGTATTTT. The complete variable domain, with remaining parts taken from reference TRBV28 and TRBJ2-3, reads DVKVTQSSRYLVKRTGEKVFLECVQDMDHENMFWYRQDPGLGLRLIYFSYDVKMKEKGDIPEGYSVSREKKERFSLILESASTNQTSMYLCASSTAGGGPDTQYFGPGTRLTVL.

J is TRBJ2-1 and V is TRBV7-9, with D unresolved. The V end was cut by 1 base, the J end by 8 bases, with 6 bases between. This CDR3 contains 12 residues. Germline V gene sequence: CDR1 SEHNR, CDR2 FQNEAQ (reference sequence). The CDR3 reads CASSLGIDEQFF. CDR3 in DNA: TGTGCCAGCAGCTTAGGCATAGATGAGCAGTTCTTC.

The rearrangement links TRBV2 to TRBJ1-1, with 8 nucleotides matching TRBD1. The V segment lost 6 bases and the J segment 3 bases; nucleotides outside the gene matches: 9. The germline V gene encodes CDR1 SNHLY and CDR2 FYNNEI. The CDR3 runs to 15 residues. The CDR3 here is CASRSRGRKDTEAFF. The CDR3 DNA is TGTGCCAGCAGAAGCAGGGGGCGCAAAGACACTGAAGCTTTCTTT.

J is TRBJ2-1 and V is TRBV27, with TRBD2 identical over 11 bases. The CDR3 loop spans 15 amino acids. Losses at the gene ends were 7 bases for V and 7 bases for J; bases not matched to a gene: 9. Germline V gene lookup returns CDR1 MNHEY and CDR2 SMNVEV (reference sequence). The CDR3, as DNA: TGTGCCAGCACCAATGGGGCTAGCGGGGGGAATGAGCAGTTCTTC. This encodes CASTNGASGGNEQFF.

This chain joins TRBV7-9 and TRBJ2-2, with D maybe TRBD2 (5 bases). The CDR3 is made up of 18 amino acids. Germline values: CDR1 SEHNR, CDR2 FQNEAQ (reference sequence). V lost 4 bases and J 2 bases, leaving 20 bases between the germline ends. The CDR3 region is CASSSPAPTGRNTGELFF. The CDR3 region has the DNA TGTGCCAGCAGCTCACCAGCCCCCACGGGGAGAAACACCGGGGAGCTGTTTTTT. Full variable domain (missing parts from reference TRBV7-9 and TRBJ2-2): DTGVSQNPRHKITKRGQNVTFRCDPISEHNRLYWYRQTLGQGPEFLTYFQNEAQLEKSRLLSDRFSAERPKGSFSTLEIQRTEQGDSAMYLCASSSPAPTGRNTGELFFGEGSRLTVL.

The DNA of the CDR3 is TGTGCCAGCAGCTTAGGAGGCCGGGGGGCTTCCTACGAGCAGTACTTC. Protein product: CASSLGGRGASYEQYF. The rearrangement joins TRBV11-2 to TRBJ2-7, with D perhaps TRBD2 (7 bases). Trimming cost V 1 base and J 1 base, with 14 bases left between them. This CDR3 is 16 amino acids long. CDR1 and CDR2 (germline): SGHAT, FQNNGV.

The V and J genes are TRBV5-1 and TRBJ2-7, with 14 nucleotides matching TRBD2. This CDR3 has 17 residues. Germline assignment: CDR1 SGHRS and CDR2 YFSETQ. V shed 1 base and J 5 bases; nucleotides not matched to a gene: 8. The CDR3: CASSLRLAGGPLHEQYF. The DNA for the CDR3 is TGCGCCAGCAGCTTGAGACTAGCGGGAGGGCCATTACACGAGCAGTACTTC.

In DNA, the CDR3 is TGTGCCAGCATGGGGAGGGGCCCCTTCCCCAACTATGGCTACACCTTC. Residues: CASMGRGPFPNYGYTF. The V call is TRBV27, the J call TRBJ1-2; weak D call: TRBD1 (5 bases). The CDR3 consists of 16 residues. Looked up from germline, CDR1 is MNHEY and CDR2 is SMNVEV (reference sequence). V was cut by 7 bases and J by 2 bases, with 20 bases left in between.

The V and J genes are TRBV23-1 and TRBJ2-3, with 7 bases matching TRBD2. TRBV23-1 is an ORF, with its function uncertain. The length of the CDR3 is 16 residues. V lost 9 bases, J lost 4 bases, and 16 bases stayed unmatched. The CDR3 DNA reads TGCGCCAGAAAGGGCCCGTGCGGGAGTTCATCAGATACGCAGTATTTT. This encodes CARKGPCGSSSDTQYF.

This clone turned up a few times. This chain connects TRBV28 to TRBJ1-5, with a tentative D call TRBD1 (6 bases). The V and J ends lost 2 bases and 1 base respectively, with 12 bases between them. CDR3 length equals 16 residues. Germline V gives CDR1 MDHEN, CDR2 SYDVKM. The CDR3 is CASSLVGGKSNQPQHF. DNA for the CDR3: TGTGCCAGCAGTTTAGTAGGGGGTAAAAGCAATCAGCCCCAGCATTTT.

The rearrangement links TRBV7-2 to TRBJ2-1; 9 nucleotides agree with TRBD1. V was pared by 2 bases and J by 7 bases, with 9 bases of the junction left unmatched. Germline CDR1 reads SGHTA; CDR2 reads FQGNSA. The CDR3 loop spans 16 amino acids. Here the CDR3 reads CASSLLLDRGRNEQFF. The CDR3 coding sequence is TGTGCCAGCAGCTTACTCCTGGACAGGGGTCGTAATGAGCAGTTCTTC.

The rearrangement links TRBV5-5 to TRBJ1-1, with D possibly TRBD1 on 5 matching bases. This CDR3 has 13 residues. CDR1 is SGHKS, CDR2 YYEKEE, per germline (reference sequence). Trimming cost V 3 bases and J 4 bases, with 10 bases left between them. CDR3 coding DNA: TGTGCCAGCAGCTCCCCGGGGGTCACTGAAGCTTTCTTT. Translation gives CASSSPGVTEAFF. Full variable domain (remainder filled in from reference TRBV5-5 and TRBJ1-1): DAGVTQSPTHLIKTRGQQVTLRCSPISGHKSVSWYQQVLGQGPQFIFQYYEKEERGRGNFPDRFSARQFPNYSSELNVNALLLGDSALYLCASSSPGVTEAFFGQGTRLTVV.

The chain employs TRBV7-2 and TRBJ2-3; a possible D gene is TRBD1 (5 bases). Per germline, CDR1 SGHTA and CDR2 FQGNSA. Trimming took 1 base from V and 6 from J, leaving 8 bases between them. The CDR3 contains 13 residues. DNA for the CDR3: TGTGCCAGCAGCTTAGGCAGGGCGGATACGCAGTATTTT. It encodes CASSLGRADTQYF.

This clone is categorized as large. The chain has TRBV27 and TRBJ1-1; D possibly corresponds to TRBD1 (5 bases). This CDR3 comprises 13 residues. CDR1 and CDR2 from the germline V gene are MNHEY and SMNVEV (reference sequence). Trimming took off 6 bases at V and 3 bases at J, with 11 bases between the two ends. The CDR3 sequence is CASSEPGHTEAFF. The CDR3, as DNA: TGTGCCAGCAGCGAACCAGGGCACACTGAAGCTTTCTTT.

V gene TRBV29-1 combines with J gene TRBJ2-1, with a possible D match to TRBD2 (6 bases). CDR3 length equals 12 residues. Deletions cut 3 bases from V and 6 bases from J, with 9 bases between. The germline gives CDR1 SQVTM, CDR2 ANQGSEA. This CDR3 is CSVEAGFNEQFF. CDR3 sequence (DNA): TGCAGCGTTGAGGCGGGATTCAATGAGCAGTTCTTC.

The V and J genes are TRBV2 and TRBJ2-7; 8 bases align to TRBD1. In germline, CDR1 is SNHLY, CDR2 FYNNEI. This CDR3 spans 12 amino acids. J gave up 6 bases and V 3 bases, and 1 base lay outside the gene matches. CDR3 sequence reads: CASSEDRVEQYF. The CDR3 nucleotides read TGTGCCAGCAGTGAGGACAGGGTCGAGCAGTACTTC.

This CDR3 is CASSPPGQGYGYTF. For the CDR3, the DNA is TGTGCCAGCAGCCCCCCGGGACAGGGTTATGGCTACACCTTC. This rearrangement joins TRBV27 to TRBJ1-2, with 9 bases aligning to TRBD1. The CDR3 length is 14 residues. The J segment lost 5 bases and the V segment lost 6 bases, leaving 7 bases of the junction unmatched. Germline V gene data show CDR1 as MNHEY and CDR2 as SMNVEV (reference sequence).

The genes are TRBV7-9 and TRBJ1-3; a possible D gene is TRBD1 (5 bases). The length of the CDR3 is 13 residues. Germline values: CDR1 SEHNR, CDR2 FQNEAQ (reference sequence). Trimming pared 6 bases from V and 6 bases from J, leaving 12 bases between. The DNA of the CDR3 is TGTGCCAGCAGTTCATCACAGGAAAACACCATATATTTT. Amino acid sequence: CASSSSQENTIYF.

This chain joins TRBV28 and TRBJ2-3, with 8 bases identical to TRBD2. The CDR3 is 16 residues long. Germline trimming cut 4 bases from V and 0 bases from J; bases unmatched to any gene: 6. Germline assignment: CDR1 MDHEN and CDR2 SYDVKM. The CDR3 DNA reads TGTGCCAGCAGTTCCCCCCGGGAGGGGAGCACAGATACGCAGTATTTT. Its protein product is CASSSPREGSTDTQYF.

This sequence joins TRBV2 and TRBJ2-5; 8 bases match TRBD2. This CDR3 spans 15 amino acids. With 5 bases clipped from V and 2 bases from J, the junction kept 7 bases outside the gene matches. Germline values: CDR1 SNHLY, CDR2 FYNNEI. CDR3 region: CASSPGLAAQETQYF. The CDR3 DNA reads as TGTGCCAGCAGTCCCGGACTAGCAGCTCAAGAGACCCAGTACTTC.

This clone has only one observation. The chain employs TRBV10-3 and TRBJ2-3, with TRBD1 matching over 10 bases. With V trimmed by 8 bases and J by 6 bases, 11 bases remained unmatched. The CDR3 sequence is 15 residues long. The germline V gene encodes CDR1 ENHRY and CDR2 SYGVKD. The CDR3 coding sequence is TGTGCCATCCTCATCCCGGGACAGGGGACGGATACGCAGTATTTT. This gives the protein CAILIPGQGTDTQYF.

In its sample, this clone was seen a few times. J is TRBJ1-5 and V is TRBV6-1; 10 nucleotides agree with TRBD1. The CDR3 loop spans 18 amino acids. Germline CDR1 MNHNS, CDR2 SASEGT. V dropped 3 bases and J dropped 3; count of bases not matched to a gene: 11. CDR3: CASSERGGQGVYNQPQHF. The CDR3 bases are TGTGCCAGCAGTGAGCGGGGCGGACAGGGGGTTTACAATCAGCCCCAGCATTTT.

This clone is labeled as large. This chain uses TRBV4-1 with TRBJ1-1, with 7 bases that match TRBD1. From germline, CDR1 is MGHRA and CDR2 YSYEKL. The CDR3 totals 14 residues. With 4 bases clipped from V and 4 bases from J, the junction kept 6 bases outside the gene matches. The CDR3 DNA reads as TGCGCCAGCAGCCTCACACAGGGGAGCACTGAAGCTTTCTTT. Encoded protein: CASSLTQGSTEAFF.

The chain links TRBV4-1 to TRBJ1-4; weak D call: TRBD1 (6 bases). CDR3 length: 16 residues. The ends were cut back, 4 bases at V and 1 base at J, with 13 bases in the middle. Germline CDR1 is MGHRA and CDR2 is YSYEKL. The chain's CDR3 is CASSPVAGETNEKLFF. CDR3 bases: TGCGCCAGCAGCCCAGTTGCAGGGGAAACTAATGAAAAACTGTTTTTT.

V and J are TRBV29-1 and TRBJ2-3; 9 bases line up with TRBD2. Per germline, CDR1 SQVTM and CDR2 ANQGSEA. After removal of 3 bases from V and 0 bases from J, the junction contained 7 bases not matched to a gene. This CDR3 spans 16 amino acids. The CDR3 reads CSVERIAGVSTDTQYF. The CDR3 nucleotides are TGCAGCGTTGAGAGAATAGCGGGGGTTAGCACAGATACGCAGTATTTT.

A few counts support this clone. The gene calls are TRBV7-9 and TRBJ1-4; TRBD1 agrees at 8 bases. The CDR3 contains 15 residues. J lost 8 bases, V lost 4 bases, and 9 bases had no gene match. The germline V gene has CDR1 SEHNR and CDR2 FQNEAQ (reference sequence). CDR3: CASSSTGQGGEKLFF. The CDR3 DNA is TGTGCCAGCAGCTCGACTGGACAGGGAGGGGAAAAACTGTTTTTT.

The gene calls are TRBV19 and TRBJ1-2; maybe TRBD1 (5 bases). The germline CDR1 and CDR2 sequences are LNHDA and SQIVND (reference sequence). Trimming stripped 7 bases from V and 2 bases from J, with 17 bases between. There are 15 residues in the CDR3. In nucleotides, the CDR3 is TGTGCCAGTACCCCCGGGCGGACACCAAACTATGGCTACACCTTC. The encoded protein is CASTPGRTPNYGYTF.

This rearrangement joins TRBV2 to TRBJ2-1; the D gene is possibly TRBD2 (6 bases). CDR1 is SNHLY, CDR2 FYNNEI, per germline. The CDR3 consists of 15 residues. The ends were cut back, 2 bases at V and 9 bases at J, with 17 bases in the middle. Here the CDR3 reads CASSERRDAAGEQFF. DNA for the CDR3: TGTGCCAGCAGTGAACGGCGGGATGCCGCGGGTGAGCAGTTCTTC.